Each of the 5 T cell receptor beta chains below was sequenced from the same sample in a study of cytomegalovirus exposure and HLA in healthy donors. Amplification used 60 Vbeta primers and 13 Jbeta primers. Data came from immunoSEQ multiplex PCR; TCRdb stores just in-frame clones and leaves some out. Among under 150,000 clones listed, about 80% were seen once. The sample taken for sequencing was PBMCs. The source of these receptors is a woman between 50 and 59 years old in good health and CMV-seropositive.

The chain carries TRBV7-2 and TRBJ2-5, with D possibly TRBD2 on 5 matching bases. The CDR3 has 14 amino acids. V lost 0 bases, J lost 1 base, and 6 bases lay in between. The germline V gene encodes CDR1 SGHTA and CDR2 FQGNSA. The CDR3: CASSLAGVQETQYF. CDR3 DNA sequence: TGTGCCAGCAGCTTAGCGGGAGTCCAAGAGACCCAGTACTTC.

CDR3: CASSFTGLAVKNIQYF. In nucleotides, the CDR3 is TGTGCCAGCAGTTTTACGGGACTAGCAGTTAAAAACATTCAGTACTTC. The V call is TRBV7-9, the J call TRBJ2-4, with 9 bases aligning to TRBD2. The CDR3 consists of 16 residues. The V gene's germline CDR1 is SEHNR and CDR2 FQNEAQ (reference sequence). The trim removed 6 bases at V and 4 bases at J, leaving 10 bases unmatched.

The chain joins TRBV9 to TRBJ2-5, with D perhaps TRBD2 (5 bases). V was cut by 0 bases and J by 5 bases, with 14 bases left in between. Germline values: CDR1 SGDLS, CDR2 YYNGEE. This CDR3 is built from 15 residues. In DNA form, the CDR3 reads TGTGCCAGCAGCGTAGGGATTCTAGCCCCGGAGACCCAGTACTTC. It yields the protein CASSVGILAPETQYF.

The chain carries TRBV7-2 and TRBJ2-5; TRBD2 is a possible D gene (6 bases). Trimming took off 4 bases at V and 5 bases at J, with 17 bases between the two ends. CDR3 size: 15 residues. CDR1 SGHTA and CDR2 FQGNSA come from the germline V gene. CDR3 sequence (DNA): TGTGCCAGCAGCTCAACGGGCGGGGAGAGGGAGACCCAGTACTTC. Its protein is CASSSTGGERETQYF.

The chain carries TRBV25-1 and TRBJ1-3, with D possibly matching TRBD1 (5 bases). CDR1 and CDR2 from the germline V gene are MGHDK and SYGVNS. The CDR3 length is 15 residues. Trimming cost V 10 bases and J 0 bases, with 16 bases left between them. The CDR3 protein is CANQQGNISGNTIYF. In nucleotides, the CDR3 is TGTGCCAACCAGCAGGGAAACATCTCTGGAAACACCATATATTTT.